This T cell receptor (beta chain) was captured in a study of chemoradiotherapy in HPV16-positive cancers. Study information: Candidate HPV-specific clones and shared TCR motifs came from two HPV16-positive patients.

Repeated repertoire sampling spanned the course of chemoradiotherapy. Germline CDR1 SGHDT, CDR2 YYEEEE. V dropped 2 bases and J dropped 7 bases, with 15 bases sitting between them. The length of the CDR3 is 14 residues. Libraries were prepared by immunoSEQ multiplex PCR; TCRdb keeps only in-frame clonotypes and omits some of them. Of around 30,000 clones listed, 91% are singletons. General observations from the study: Only a couple of HPV16-positive patients supplied the functional HPV-specificity definition. Candidate HPV-specific clones and E7-related TCR motifs grew in tumor during treatment.

The table lists this clone with a count of one. No antigen is known for it. The chain has TRBV5-6 and TRBJ1-2, with D tentatively TRBD1 (5 bases). The receptor's source is a human donor with HPV-associated anogenital cancer. Here the sequenced sample was blood, taken from a patient who underwent chemoradiotherapy. DNA for the CDR3: TGTGCCAGCAGCTTCGGGACTTCTTACGGTGGCTACACCTTC. It translates to CASSFGTSYGGYTF.